The 11 T cell receptor beta chains below were found in one sample sequenced in a study of CD8 T cells in ankylosing spondylitis. One entry per CDR3 protein, called by TCRdb with MiXCR from the 5' RACE reads. Of 200,000 to 300,000 distinct CDR3 sequences listed, over 8.5% are singletons. The material sequenced was blood, either unsorted or a sorted T cell fraction (not recorded which). All receptors come from a male donor with ankylosing spondylitis or in good health (not recorded which).

This clonotype has ten or more counts. J is TRBJ1-5 and V is TRBV5-1, with D uncertain. The V gene's germline CDR1 is SGHRS and CDR2 YFSETQ. Trimming pared 4 bases from V and 2 bases from J, leaving 10 bases between. The CDR3 contains 14 residues. The CDR3 nucleotides read TGCGCCAGCAGCGCGACTGGAGGCAATCAGCCCCAGCATTTT. Translated, it gives CASSATGGNQPQHF.

This clonotype was seen ten or more times. The rearrangement uses TRBV28 and TRBJ1-2; perhaps TRBD1 as D (6 bases). The germline CDR1 and CDR2 sequences are MDHEN and SYDVKM. This CDR3 is built from 15 residues. The germline V and J ends were trimmed by 10 bases and 0 bases, with 18 bases remaining between them. CDR3 sequence: CATRPHQGTNYGYTF. CDR3 sequence (DNA): TGTGCCACGAGACCGCATCAGGGGACTAACTATGGCTACACCTTC.

This chain links TRBV12-3 or TRBV12-4 with TRBJ1-6, with 9 bases identical to TRBD1. Trimming took 6 bases from V and 4 from J; bases not matched to a gene: 10. This CDR3 region has 17 residues. The CDR3 DNA is TGTGCCAGCAGCTCCCAAACAGGGGGCGCTTATAATTCACCCCTCCACTTT. Its protein is CASSSQTGGAYNSPLHF.

The V call is TRBV7-8, the J call TRBJ1-1; no clear D. The CDR3 spans 11 residues. Germline V gene data show CDR1 as SGHVS and CDR2 as FQNEAQ. Between the trimmed V and J ends, which lost 10 bases and 2 bases, there was a span of 8 bases. The CDR3 DNA is TGTGCCACTTCAACTAACACTGAAGCTTTCTTT. Translating gives CATSTNTEAFF. The full variable domain, rest sourced from reference TRBV7-8 and TRBJ1-1, is GAGVSQSPRYKVAKRGQDVALRCDPISGHVSLFWYQQALGQGPEFLTYFQNEAQLDKSGLPSDRFFAERPEGSVSTLKIQRTQQEDSAVYLCATSTNTEAFFGQGTRLTVV.

There are many counts of this clonotype. V and J are TRBV5-1 and TRBJ1-4, with D possibly matching TRBD1 (6 bases). This CDR3 is built from 14 residues. The V and J ends lost 3 bases and 7 bases respectively, with 13 bases between them. The V gene's germline CDR1 is SGHRS and CDR2 YFSETQ. In nucleotides, the CDR3 is TGCGCCAGCAGCTCACAGGGTGGAGGTGAAAAACTGTTTTTT. Amino acids: CASSSQGGGEKLFF.

In this sample, this clonotype turned up a few times. The chain couples TRBV5-4 to TRBJ2-7; perhaps TRBD2 as D (6 bases). This CDR3 is 16 amino acids long. V dropped 4 bases and J dropped 0 bases, with 17 bases sitting between them. Germline lookup yields CDR1 SGHNT and CDR2 YYREEE (reference sequence). In DNA, the CDR3 is TGTGCCAGCAGCGCCACTGGACTACTCAGCTCCTACGAGCAGTACTTC. It is translated as CASSATGLLSSYEQYF.

This clonotype was observed a few times. The rearrangement joins TRBV20-1 to TRBJ1-2; 7 bases are shared with TRBD1. The germline V gene has CDR1 DFQATT and CDR2 SNEGSKA (reference sequence). The CDR3 is made up of 13 amino acids. V shed 6 bases, J shed 8 bases, and the junction held 12 bases outside the gene matches. CDR3 nucleotides: TGCAGTGCGTCAGGGGGATATCAGAGGGGCTACACCTTC. Translating gives CSASGGYQRGYTF.

This clonotype was detected many times. The J gene is TRBJ1-5, the V gene TRBV5-1; the match to TRBD1 covers 9 bases. CDR3 size: 16 residues. Germline loops: CDR1 SGHRS, CDR2 YFSETQ. The V gene end was trimmed by 0 bases and the J gene end by 7 bases; junction bases not matched to a gene: 8. CDR3 amino acids: CASSLGDREVGQPQHF. For the CDR3, the DNA is TGCGCCAGCAGCTTGGGGGACAGGGAGGTTGGGCAGCCCCAGCATTTT.

A word on this clonotype: A much larger clone differs from this one at a single base, so this may be a read error. The gene calls are TRBV7-6 and TRBJ2-6; 9 bases agree with TRBD2. Germline V gene lookup returns CDR1 SGHVS and CDR2 FNYEAQ. There are 18 residues in the CDR3. The CDR3 sequence is CVSTLFEREVAGANVLTF. The CDR3 nucleotides are TGTGTCAGCACCCTTTTCGAGCGGGAGGTTGCTGGGGCCAACGTCCTGACTTTC.

This clonotype has ten or more counts. V gene TRBV29-1 combines with J gene TRBJ1-1, with TRBD1 identical over 9 bases. Per the germline V gene, CDR1 is SQVTM and CDR2 is ANQGSEA. CDR3 length: 18 residues. J gave up 3 bases and V 0 bases, and 14 bases lay outside the gene matches. In nucleotides, the CDR3 is TGCAGCGTTGAAGATCAGGGAACAGGGGGCGAATTGGACACTGAAGCTTTCTTT. It specifies CSVEDQGTGGELDTEAFF.

This clonotype was seen repeatedly, ten times or more. V usage is TRBV7-9 and J usage is TRBJ2-1; 8 positions agree with TRBD2. V trimming: 4 bases; J trimming: 5 bases; junction bases outside the gene matches: 7. CDR1 and CDR2 from the germline V gene are SEHNR and FQNEAQ (reference sequence). The CDR3 runs 15 residues. DNA of the CDR3: TGTGCCAGCAGCTCAGCACTAGCGGACAACAATGAGCAGTTCTTC. This sequence encodes CASSSALADNNEQFF. Together with reference TRBV7-9 and TRBJ2-1, the CDR3 gives the full variable domain: DTGVSQNPRHKITKRGQNVTFRCDPISEHNRLYWYRQTLGQGPEFLTYFQNEAQLEKSRLLSDRFSAERPKGSFSTLEIQRTEQGDSAMYLCASSSALADNNEQFFGPGTRLTVL.